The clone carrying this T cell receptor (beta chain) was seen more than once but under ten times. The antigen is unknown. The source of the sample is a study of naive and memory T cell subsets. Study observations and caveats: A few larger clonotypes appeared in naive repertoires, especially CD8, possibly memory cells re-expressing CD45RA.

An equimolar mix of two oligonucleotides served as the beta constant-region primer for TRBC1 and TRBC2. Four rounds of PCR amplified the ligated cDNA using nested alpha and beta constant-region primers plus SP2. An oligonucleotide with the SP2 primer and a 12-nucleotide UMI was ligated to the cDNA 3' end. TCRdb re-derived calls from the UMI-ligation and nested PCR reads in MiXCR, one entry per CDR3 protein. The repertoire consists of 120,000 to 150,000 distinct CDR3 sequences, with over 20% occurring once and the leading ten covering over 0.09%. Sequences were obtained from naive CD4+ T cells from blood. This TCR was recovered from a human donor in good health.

CDR3: CASREGYGYTF. DNA for the CDR3: TGTGCCAGCAGGGAGGGCTATGGCTACACCTTC. V gene TRBV7-9 combines with J gene TRBJ1-2; no reliable D call. Trimming removed 6 bases from V and 4 bases from J, with 6 bases in between. CDR1 and CDR2 (germline): SEHNR, FQNEAQ (reference sequence). The CDR3 runs 11 residues.